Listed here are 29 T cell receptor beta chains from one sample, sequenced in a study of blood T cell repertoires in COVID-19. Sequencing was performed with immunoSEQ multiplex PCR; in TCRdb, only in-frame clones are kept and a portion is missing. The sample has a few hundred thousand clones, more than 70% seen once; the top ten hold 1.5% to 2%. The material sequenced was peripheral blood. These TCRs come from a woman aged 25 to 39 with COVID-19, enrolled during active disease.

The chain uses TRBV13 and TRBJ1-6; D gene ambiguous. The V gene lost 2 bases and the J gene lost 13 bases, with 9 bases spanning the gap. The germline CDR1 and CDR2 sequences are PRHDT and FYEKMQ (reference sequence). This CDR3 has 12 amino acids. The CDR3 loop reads CASSLWPGPLHF. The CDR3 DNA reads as TGTGCCAGCAGCTTATGGCCCGGGCCCCTCCACTTT.

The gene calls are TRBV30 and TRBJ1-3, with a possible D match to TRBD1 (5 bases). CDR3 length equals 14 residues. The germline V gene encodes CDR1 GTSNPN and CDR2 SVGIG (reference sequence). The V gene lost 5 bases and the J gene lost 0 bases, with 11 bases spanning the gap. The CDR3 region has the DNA TGTGCCTGGGATCAACAGGACTCTGGAAACACCATATATTTT. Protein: CAWDQQDSGNTIYF.

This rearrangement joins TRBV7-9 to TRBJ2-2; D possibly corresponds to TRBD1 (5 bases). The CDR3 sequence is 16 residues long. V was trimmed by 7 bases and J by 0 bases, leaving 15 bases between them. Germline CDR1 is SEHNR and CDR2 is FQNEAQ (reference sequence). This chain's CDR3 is CASIPTDSANTGELFF. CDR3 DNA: TGTGCCAGCATCCCGACCGACAGCGCGAACACCGGGGAGCTGTTTTTT.

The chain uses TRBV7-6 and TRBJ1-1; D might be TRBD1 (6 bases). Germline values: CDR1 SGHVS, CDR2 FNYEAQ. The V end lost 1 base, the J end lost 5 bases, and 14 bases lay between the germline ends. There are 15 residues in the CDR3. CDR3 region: CASSLGGGMRTEAFF. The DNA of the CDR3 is TGTGCCAGCAGCTTAGGAGGGGGAATGAGAACTGAAGCTTTCTTT.

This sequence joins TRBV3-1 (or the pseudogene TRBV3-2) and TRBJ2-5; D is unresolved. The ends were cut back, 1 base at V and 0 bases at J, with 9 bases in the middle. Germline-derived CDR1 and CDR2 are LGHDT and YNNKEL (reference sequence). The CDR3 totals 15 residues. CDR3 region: CASSQGEFYQETQYF. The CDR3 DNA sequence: TGTGCCAGCAGCCAAGGAGAGTTTTACCAAGAGACCCAGTACTTC.

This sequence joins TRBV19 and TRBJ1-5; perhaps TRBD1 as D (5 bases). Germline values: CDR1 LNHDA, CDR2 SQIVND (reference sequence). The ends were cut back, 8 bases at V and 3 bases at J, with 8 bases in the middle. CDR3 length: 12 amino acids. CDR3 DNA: TGTGCCAGTCGGGGGAACAATCAGCCCCAGCATTTT. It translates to CASRGNNQPQHF.

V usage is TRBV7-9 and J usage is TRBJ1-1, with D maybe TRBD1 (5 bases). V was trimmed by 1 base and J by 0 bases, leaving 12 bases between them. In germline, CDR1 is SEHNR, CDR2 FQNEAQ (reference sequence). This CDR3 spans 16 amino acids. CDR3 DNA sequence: TGTGCCAGCAGCTTAGGACGGACATCTTTGAACACTGAAGCTTTCTTT. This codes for CASSLGRTSLNTEAFF.

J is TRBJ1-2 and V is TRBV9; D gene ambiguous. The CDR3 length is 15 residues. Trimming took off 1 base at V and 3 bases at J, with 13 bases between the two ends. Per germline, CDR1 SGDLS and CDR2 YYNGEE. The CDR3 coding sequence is TGTGCCAGCAGCGTACTCCAATCCGGGGACTATGGCTACACCTTC. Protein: CASSVLQSGDYGYTF.

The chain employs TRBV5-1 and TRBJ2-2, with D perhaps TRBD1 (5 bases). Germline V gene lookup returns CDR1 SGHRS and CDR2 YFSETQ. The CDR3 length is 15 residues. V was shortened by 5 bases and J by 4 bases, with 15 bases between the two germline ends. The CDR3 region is CASSRGGSGTGELFF. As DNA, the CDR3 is TGCGCCAGCAGTAGGGGTGGTTCGGGCACCGGGGAGCTGTTTTTT.

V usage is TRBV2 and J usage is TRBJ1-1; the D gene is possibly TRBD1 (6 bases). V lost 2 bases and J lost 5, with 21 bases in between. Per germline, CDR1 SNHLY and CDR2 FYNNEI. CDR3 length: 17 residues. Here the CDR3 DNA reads TGTGCCAGCAGTGAACAGCACGGATACAGGGCTAAGACTGAAGCTTTCTTT. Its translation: CASSEQHGYRAKTEAFF.

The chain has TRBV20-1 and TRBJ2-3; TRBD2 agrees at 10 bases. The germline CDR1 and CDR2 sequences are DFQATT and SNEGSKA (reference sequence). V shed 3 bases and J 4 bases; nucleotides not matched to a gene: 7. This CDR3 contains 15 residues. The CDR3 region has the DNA TGCAGTGCTAGTGTAAGCGGGGGGGAAGCAGATACGCAGTATTTT. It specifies CSASVSGGEADTQYF.

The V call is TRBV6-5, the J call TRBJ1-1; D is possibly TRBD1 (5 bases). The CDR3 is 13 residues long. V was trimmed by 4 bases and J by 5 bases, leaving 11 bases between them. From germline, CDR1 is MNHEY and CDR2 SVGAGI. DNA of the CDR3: TGTGCCAGCAGTTTTTCCGGGGGGACTGAAGCTTTCTTT. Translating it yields CASSFSGGTEAFF.

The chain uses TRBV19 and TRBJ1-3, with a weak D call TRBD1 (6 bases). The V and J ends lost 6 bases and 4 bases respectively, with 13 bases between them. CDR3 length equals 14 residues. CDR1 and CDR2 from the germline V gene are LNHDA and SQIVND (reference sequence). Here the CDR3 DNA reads TGTGCCAGTAGAACAGGGTTACTCGGAAACACCATATATTTT. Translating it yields CASRTGLLGNTIYF. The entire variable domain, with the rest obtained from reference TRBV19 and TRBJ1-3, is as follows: DGGITQSPKYLFRKEGQNVTLSCEQNLNHDAMYWYRQDPGQGLRLIYYSQIVNDFQKGDIAEGYSVSREKKESFPLTVTSAQKNPTAFYLCASRTGLLGNTIYFGEGSWLTVV.

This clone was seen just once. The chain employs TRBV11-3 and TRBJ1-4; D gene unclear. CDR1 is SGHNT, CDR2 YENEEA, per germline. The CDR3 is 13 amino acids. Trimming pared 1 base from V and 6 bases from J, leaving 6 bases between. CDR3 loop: CASSLAYDEKLFF. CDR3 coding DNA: TGTGCCAGCAGCTTAGCCTACGATGAAAAACTGTTTTTT.

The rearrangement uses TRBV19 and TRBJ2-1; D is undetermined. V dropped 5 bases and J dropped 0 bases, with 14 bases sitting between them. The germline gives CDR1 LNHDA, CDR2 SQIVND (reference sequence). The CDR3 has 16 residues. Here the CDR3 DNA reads TGTGCCAGTAGTGAGACATCAGTGAGCTCCTACAATGAGCAGTTCTTC. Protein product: CASSETSVSSYNEQFF.

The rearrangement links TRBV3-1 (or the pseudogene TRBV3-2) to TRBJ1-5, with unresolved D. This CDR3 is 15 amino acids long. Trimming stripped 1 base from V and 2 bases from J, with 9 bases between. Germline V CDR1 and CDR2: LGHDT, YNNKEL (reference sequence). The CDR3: CASSQASQGNQPQHF. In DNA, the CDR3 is TGTGCCAGCAGCCAAGCATCGCAGGGCAATCAGCCCCAGCATTTT.

This CDR3 is CASIDSNTEAFF. CDR3 coding DNA: TGTGCCAGCATAGACAGTAACACTGAAGCTTTCTTT. The J gene is TRBJ1-1, the V gene TRBV2; D is perhaps TRBD1 (5 bases). The CDR3 contains 12 residues. Trimming left V 7 bases short and J 2 bases short, with 8 bases between. Per the germline V gene, CDR1 is SNHLY and CDR2 is FYNNEI.

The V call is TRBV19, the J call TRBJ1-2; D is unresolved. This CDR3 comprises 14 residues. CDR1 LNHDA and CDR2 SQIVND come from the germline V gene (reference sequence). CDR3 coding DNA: TGTGTGTCCGGGTGGCGAAACGTAAACTATGGCTACACCTTC. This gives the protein CVSGWRNVNYGYTF.

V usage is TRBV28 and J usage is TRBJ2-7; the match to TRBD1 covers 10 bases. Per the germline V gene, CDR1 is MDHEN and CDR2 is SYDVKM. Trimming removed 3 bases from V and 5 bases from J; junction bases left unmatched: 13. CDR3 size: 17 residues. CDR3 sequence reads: CASSFTHPGQGLHEQYV. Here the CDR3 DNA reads TGTGCCAGCAGTTTTACACACCCGGGACAGGGGTTGCACGAGCAGTACGTC.

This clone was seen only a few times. In nucleotides, the CDR3 is TGTGCCAGCAGCTCAACGGAGCGGAGCTACACCTTC. Translation: CASSSTERSYTF. The chain couples TRBV7-8 to TRBJ1-2; D gene ambiguous. V lost 4 bases, J lost 9 bases, and 12 bases lay in between. Per the germline V gene, CDR1 is SGHVS and CDR2 is FQNEAQ. This CDR3 contains 12 residues.

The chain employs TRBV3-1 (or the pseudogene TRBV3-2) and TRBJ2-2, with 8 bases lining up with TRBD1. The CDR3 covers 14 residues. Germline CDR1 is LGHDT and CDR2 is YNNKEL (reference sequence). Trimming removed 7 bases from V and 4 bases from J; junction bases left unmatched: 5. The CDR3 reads CASKTGVRTGELFF. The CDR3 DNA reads TGTGCCAGCAAGACAGGGGTACGCACCGGGGAGCTGTTTTTT.

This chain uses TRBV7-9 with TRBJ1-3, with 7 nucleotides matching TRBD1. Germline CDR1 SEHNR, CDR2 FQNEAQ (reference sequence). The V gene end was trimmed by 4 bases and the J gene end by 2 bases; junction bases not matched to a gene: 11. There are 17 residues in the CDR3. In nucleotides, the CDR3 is TGTGCCAGCAGCTCCTCTCACAGGGGTATAACTGGAAACACCATATATTTT. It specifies CASSSSHRGITGNTIYF. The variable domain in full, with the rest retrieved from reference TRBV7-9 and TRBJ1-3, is DTGVSQNPRHKITKRGQNVTFRCDPISEHNRLYWYRQTLGQGPEFLTYFQNEAQLEKSRLLSDRFSAERPKGSFSTLEIQRTEQGDSAMYLCASSSSHRGITGNTIYFGEGSWLTVV.

The CDR3 DNA follows: TGTGCCACCAGTGAAATAACAGGGGGATACGAGCAGTACTTC. This sequence encodes CATSEITGGYEQYF. The V and J genes are TRBV24-1 and TRBJ2-7; 8 nucleotides match TRBD1. The junction had 5 bases not matched to a gene; V was cut back by 4 bases and J by 4 bases. Germline V gene lookup returns CDR1 KGHDR and CDR2 SFDVKD. CDR3 length: 14 amino acids.

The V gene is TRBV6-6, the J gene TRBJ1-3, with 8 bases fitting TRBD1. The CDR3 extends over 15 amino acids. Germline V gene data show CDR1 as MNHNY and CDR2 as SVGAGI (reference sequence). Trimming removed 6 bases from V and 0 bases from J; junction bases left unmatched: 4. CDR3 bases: TGTGCCAGCAGCGCAGGGGGCACCTCTGGAAACACCATATATTTT. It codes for CASSAGGTSGNTIYF.

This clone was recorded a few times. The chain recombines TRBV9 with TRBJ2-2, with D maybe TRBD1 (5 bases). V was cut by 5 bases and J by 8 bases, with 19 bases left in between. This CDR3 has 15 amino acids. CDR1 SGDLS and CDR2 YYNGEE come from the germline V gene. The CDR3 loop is CASSGDSPAGGELFF. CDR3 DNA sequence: TGTGCCAGCAGTGGTGACTCCCCCGCAGGGGGGGAGCTGTTTTTT.

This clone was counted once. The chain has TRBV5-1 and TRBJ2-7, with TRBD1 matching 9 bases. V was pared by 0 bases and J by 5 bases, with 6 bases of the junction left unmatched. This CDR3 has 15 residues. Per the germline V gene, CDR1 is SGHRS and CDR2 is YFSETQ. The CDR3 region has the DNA TGCGCCAGCAGCTTGGGGAGGGACAGGGTCAACGAGCAGTACTTC. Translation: CASSLGRDRVNEQYF.

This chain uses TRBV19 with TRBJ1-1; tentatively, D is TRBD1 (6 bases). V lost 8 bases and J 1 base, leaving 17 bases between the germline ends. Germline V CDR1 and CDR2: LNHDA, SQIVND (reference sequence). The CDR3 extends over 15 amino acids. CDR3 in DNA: TGTGCCAGTCCCGGGACACCCACACAGAACACTGAAGCTTTCTTT. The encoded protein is CASPGTPTQNTEAFF.

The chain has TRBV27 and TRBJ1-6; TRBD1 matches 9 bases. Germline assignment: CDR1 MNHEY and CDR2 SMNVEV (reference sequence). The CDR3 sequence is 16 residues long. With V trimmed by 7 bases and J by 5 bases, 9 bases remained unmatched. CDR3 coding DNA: TGTGCCAGCATGGGGGACAGGGACAGGCATAATTCACCCCTCCACTTT. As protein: CASMGDRDRHNSPLHF.

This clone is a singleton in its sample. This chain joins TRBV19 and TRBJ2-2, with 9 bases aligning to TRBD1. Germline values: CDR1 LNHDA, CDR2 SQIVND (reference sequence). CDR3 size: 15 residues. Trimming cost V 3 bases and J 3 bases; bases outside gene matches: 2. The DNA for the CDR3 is TGTGCCAGTAGTATGGGACAGGGAGACACCGGGGAGCTGTTTTTT. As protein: CASSMGQGDTGELFF.